This entry lists 15 T cell receptor beta chains sequenced from one sample in a study of blood T cell repertoires in COVID-19. The assay was immunoSEQ multiplex PCR, and TCRdb's table has in-frame clones only and misses some. The sample carries some 120,000 clones, 70% to 90% recorded once. Sequencing was performed on peripheral blood. All receptors derive from a human donor in a cohort sampled during active COVID-19.

The CDR3 DNA reads as TGTGCCAGCAGTCCGCTAGCGGGGACCTACAATGAGCAGTTCTTC. It is translated as CASSPLAGTYNEQFF. The chain combines TRBV27 with TRBJ2-1; 9 bases map to TRBD2. The CDR3 loop spans 15 amino acids. The junction had 4 bases not matched to a gene; V was cut back by 5 bases and J by 2 bases. Germline V gene data show CDR1 as MNHEY and CDR2 as SMNVEV (reference sequence).

CDR3 coding DNA: TGTGCCAGCGCCCGACAGGCAAACAATCAGCCCCAGCATTTT. Translation gives CASARQANNQPQHF. This chain links TRBV6-5 with TRBJ1-5; D possibly corresponds to TRBD1 (6 bases). V gave up 8 bases and J gave up 3 bases, with 14 bases separating them. From germline, CDR1 is MNHEY and CDR2 SVGAGI. The CDR3 covers 14 residues.

The V and J genes are TRBV25-1 and TRBJ2-3, with 8 bases identical to TRBD1. Germline trimming cut 5 bases from V and 2 bases from J; bases unmatched to any gene: 15. The CDR3 sequence is 18 residues long. Germline values: CDR1 MGHDK, CDR2 SYGVNS. The CDR3 bases are TGTGCCAGCAGTATGGACAGGGCAGGTAGCTTTATCACAGATACGCAGTATTTT. It translates to CASSMDRAGSFITDTQYF.

This chain links TRBV4-1 with TRBJ2-7; a weak D match, TRBD2 (6 bases). Trimming cost V 2 bases and J 1 base, with 9 bases left between them. The CDR3 contains 14 residues. The germline V gene has CDR1 MGHRA and CDR2 YSYEKL. The CDR3 DNA follows: TGCGCCAGCAGCCAACTAGCGTCTTCCTACGAGCAGTACTTC. Translated: CASSQLASSYEQYF.

The chain employs TRBV5-1 and TRBJ2-7, with 10 positions matching TRBD2. Germline-derived CDR1 and CDR2 are SGHRS and YFSETQ. This CDR3 is built from 15 residues. Trimming cost V 4 bases and J 3 bases; bases outside gene matches: 7. CDR3 loop: CASSPEGLAVYEQYF. The CDR3 DNA follows: TGCGCCAGCAGCCCGGAAGGACTAGCGGTCTACGAGCAGTACTTC. The full variable domain, completed using reference TRBV5-1 and TRBJ2-7, is KAGVTQTPRYLIKTRGQQVTLSCSPISGHRSVSWYQQTPGQGLQFLFEYFSETQRNKGNFPGRFSGRQFSNSRSEMNVSTLELGDSALYLCASSPEGLAVYEQYFGPGTRLTVT.

The table lists this clone with a few counts. V is TRBV5-1 and J is TRBJ2-7, with 7 bases fitting TRBD1. J was trimmed by 2 bases and V by 2 bases; bases with no gene match: 1. CDR3 size: 13 residues. Germline V gives CDR1 SGHRS, CDR2 YFSETQ. The CDR3: CASSFDRAYEQYF. The CDR3 DNA is TGCGCCAGCAGCTTTGACAGGGCCTACGAGCAGTACTTC.

V is TRBV11-2 and J is TRBJ2-4; possible D gene TRBD2, 6 bases. V lost 3 bases, J lost 1 base, and 13 bases lay in between. This CDR3 contains 16 residues. Germline values: CDR1 SGHAT, CDR2 FQNNGV. The chain's CDR3 is CASSLNPGGAKNIQYF. The CDR3 region has the DNA TGTGCCAGCAGCTTGAATCCCGGAGGGGCCAAAAACATTCAGTACTTC.

V is TRBV19 and J is TRBJ2-5; D gene unclear. The CDR3 contains 13 residues. CDR1 and CDR2 (germline): LNHDA, SQIVND (reference sequence). V lost 1 base, J lost 2 bases, and 5 bases lay in between. The CDR3 DNA sequence: TGTGCCAGTAGTATAGGTCGGCAAGAGACCCAGTACTTC. Its translation is CASSIGRQETQYF. The full variable domain, with the rest looked up from reference TRBV19 and TRBJ2-5, is DGGITQSPKYLFRKEGQNVTLSCEQNLNHDAMYWYRQDPGQGLRLIYYSQIVNDFQKGDIAEGYSVSREKKESFPLTVTSAQKNPTAFYLCASSIGRQETQYFGPGTRLLVL.

J is TRBJ1-6 and V is TRBV7-2, with D perhaps matching TRBD1 (5 bases). The CDR3 runs to 15 residues. The V and J ends lost 4 bases and 10 bases respectively, with 17 bases between them. From germline, CDR1 is SGHTA and CDR2 FQGNSA. The CDR3 protein is CASSSLGTRRSPLHF. Here the CDR3 DNA reads TGTGCCAGCAGCTCCCTGGGGACTCGTAGGTCACCCCTCCACTTT.

The V gene is TRBV10-1, the J gene TRBJ2-2; TRBD2 aligns across 10 bases. The CDR3 is 15 residues long. The V segment lost 2 bases and the J segment 7 bases; nucleotides outside the gene matches: 4. CDR1 and CDR2 (germline): WNHNN, SYGVQD (reference sequence). The CDR3 here is CASSESGRADGELFF. The CDR3 coding sequence is TGCGCCAGCAGTGAGAGCGGGAGGGCCGACGGGGAGCTGTTTTTT.

The chain combines TRBV5-1 with TRBJ2-3; TRBD2 aligns across 11 bases. V lost 6 bases, J lost 2 bases, and 8 bases stayed unmatched. The CDR3 covers 16 residues. Germline values: CDR1 SGHRS, CDR2 YFSETQ. The CDR3 DNA sequence: TGCGCCAGCACGTTAGCGGGAGGGCCTCCCACAGATACGCAGTATTTT. This codes for CASTLAGGPPTDTQYF.

The chain has TRBV19 and TRBJ1-6, with D hard to call. The V end was cut by 9 bases, the J end by 9 bases, with 15 bases between. Germline V gene lookup returns CDR1 LNHDA and CDR2 SQIVND (reference sequence). This CDR3 comprises 13 residues. The CDR3 DNA is TGTGCCAGCCAACAGAAGTCTTTTTCACCCCTCCACTTT. Translating it yields CASQQKSFSPLHF.

The chain couples TRBV5-1 to TRBJ2-5; 8 bases fit TRBD2. The CDR3 length is 15 residues. The germline V gene encodes CDR1 SGHRS and CDR2 YFSETQ. Losses at the gene ends were 4 bases for V and 2 bases for J; bases not matched to a gene: 7. Written as DNA, the CDR3 is TGCGCCAGCAGCGGAGCGGGAGAGATGCAAGAGACCCAGTACTTC. This translates into CASSGAGEMQETQYF.

The gene calls are TRBV3-1 (or the pseudogene TRBV3-2) and TRBJ2-1; TRBD2 matches at 9 bases. Trimming cost V 4 bases and J 5 bases; bases outside gene matches: 6. This CDR3 region has 15 residues. Looked up from germline, CDR1 is LGHDT and CDR2 is YNNKEL (reference sequence). The CDR3 loop is CASSRSGSGNNEQFF. In DNA form, the CDR3 reads TGTGCCAGCAGCCGTAGCGGGAGCGGGAACAATGAGCAGTTCTTC.

The chain couples TRBV6-5 to TRBJ2-1; 7 nucleotides match TRBD2. V trimming: 7 bases; J trimming: 1 base; junction bases outside the gene matches: 7. The germline gives CDR1 MNHEY, CDR2 SVGAGI. The CDR3 is 15 residues long. The CDR3: CASTEGRGSYNEQFF. The CDR3 region has the DNA TGTGCCAGCACCGAAGGGAGGGGATCCTACAATGAGCAGTTCTTC.